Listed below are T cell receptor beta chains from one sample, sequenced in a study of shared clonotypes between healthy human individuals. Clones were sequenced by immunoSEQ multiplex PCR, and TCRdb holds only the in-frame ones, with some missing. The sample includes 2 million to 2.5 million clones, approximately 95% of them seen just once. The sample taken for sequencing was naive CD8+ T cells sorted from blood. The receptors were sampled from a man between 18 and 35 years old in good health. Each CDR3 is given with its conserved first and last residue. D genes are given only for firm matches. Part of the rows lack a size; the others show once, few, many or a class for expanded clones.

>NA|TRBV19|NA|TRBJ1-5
TGTGCCAGTAGTATGGACTTGTCCCAGCATTTT
CASSMDLSQHF
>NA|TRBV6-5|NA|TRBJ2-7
TGTGCCAGCAGTCCTTTGGGCCTCAGCTCCTACGAGCAGTACTTC
CASSPLGLSSYEQYF
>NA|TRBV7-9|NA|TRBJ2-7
TGTGCCAGCAGCCCCAGCTATTCTCGGGACGAGCAGTACTTC
CASSPSYSRDEQYF
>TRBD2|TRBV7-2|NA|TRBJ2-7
TGTGCCAGCAGCCAGGGGACTAGACCCTACTACGAGCAGTACTTC
CASSQGTRPYYEQYF
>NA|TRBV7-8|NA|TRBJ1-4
TGTGCCAGCAGCTTAGTGCAGGGTTTAGCAATGACGGGAGGAAAACTGTTTTTT
CASSLVQGLAMTGGKLFF
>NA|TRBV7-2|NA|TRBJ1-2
TGTGCCAGCAGCTTAAGGGGATTGACAGTGGCTGGCTACACCTTC
CASSLRGLTVAGYTF
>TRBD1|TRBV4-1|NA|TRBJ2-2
TGCGCCAGCAGCCTACCGGGACAGGCTTTTCCCGGGGAGCTGTTTTTT
CASSLPGQAFPGELFF
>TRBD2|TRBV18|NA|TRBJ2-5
TGTGCCAGCTCACCTTCTAGCGGAAAAGAGACCCAGTACTTC
CASSPSSGKETQYF
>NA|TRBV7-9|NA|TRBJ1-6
TGTGCCAGCAGCGGAGATAATTCACCCCTCCACTTT
CASSGDNSPLHF
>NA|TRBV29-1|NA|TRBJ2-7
TGCAGCGTTGTCACGGAGGACTCCTACGAGCAGTACTTC
CSVVTEDSYEQYF
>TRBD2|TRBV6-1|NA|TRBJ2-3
TGTGCCAGCAGTGACCCCGGACTAGCGGGAAGCACAGATACGCAGTATTTT
CASSDPGLAGSTDTQYF
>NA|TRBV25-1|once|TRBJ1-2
TGTGCCAGCACGGACGTGGGAAATAACTATGGCTACACCTTC
CASTDVGNNYGYTF
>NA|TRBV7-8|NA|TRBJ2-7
TGTGCCAGCAGCTTGCAGACAGAGTACGAGCAGTACTTC
CASSLQTEYEQYF
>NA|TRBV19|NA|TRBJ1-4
TGTGCCAGTAGTATCCTGTGGGCTAATGAAAAACTGTTTTTT
CASSILWANEKLFF
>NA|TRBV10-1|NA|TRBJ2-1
TGCGCCAGCAGTGAGTCCACGAGGGTCAATGAGCAGTTCTTC
CASSESTRVNEQFF
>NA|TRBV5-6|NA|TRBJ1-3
TGTGCCAGCAGCTTCGAGACAGCTGGAAACACCATATATTTT
CASSFETAGNTIYF
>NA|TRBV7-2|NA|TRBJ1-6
TGTGCCAGCAGCTTAATGACACACTCCTATAATTCACCCCTCCACTTT
CASSLMTHSYNSPLHF
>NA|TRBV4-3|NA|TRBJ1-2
TGCGCCAGCAGCCAAGATAGAGGACACTATAACTATGGCTACACCTTC
CASSQDRGHYNYGYTF
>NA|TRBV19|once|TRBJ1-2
TGTGCCAGTAGCCCCGGGGCGCTGGGTGGCTACACCTTC
CASSPGALGGYTF
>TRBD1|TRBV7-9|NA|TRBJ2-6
TGTGCCAGCAGGGTTCCAGGGGGAGGGGCCAACGTCCTGACTTTC
CASRVPGGGANVLTF
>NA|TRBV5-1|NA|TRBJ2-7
TGCGCCAGCAGCTTGGTCGGGAGCGGCATCGAGCAGTACTTC
CASSLVGSGIEQYF
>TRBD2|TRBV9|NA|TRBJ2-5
TGTGCCAGCAGCACAGCGGGGGGGCAAGAGACCCAGTACTTC
CASSTAGGQETQYF
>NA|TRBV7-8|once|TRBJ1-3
TGTGCCAGCAGCTTACCGGATGGCTCTGGAAACACCATATATTTT
CASSLPDGSGNTIYF
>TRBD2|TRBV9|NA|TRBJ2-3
TGTGCCAGCAGCCCCGGGACTAGCGGGAGGGGCGATACGCAGTATTTT
CASSPGTSGRGDTQYF
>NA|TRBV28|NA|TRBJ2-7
TGTGCCAGCAGTTTTGATGGGTCCGGACTCCGCTCCTACGAGCAGTACTTC
CASSFDGSGLRSYEQYF
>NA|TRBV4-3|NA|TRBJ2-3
TGCGCCAGCAGCCAAGATTTGGACTGGAGCACAGATACGCAGTATTTT
CASSQDLDWSTDTQYF
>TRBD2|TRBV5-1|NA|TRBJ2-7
TGCGCCAGCAGGACTAGCGGGACCTACGAGCAGTACTTC
CASRTSGTYEQYF
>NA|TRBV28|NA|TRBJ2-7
TGTGCCAGCAGTTCTTCCCAGTCTCTCTCGGCCTACGAGCAGTACTTC
CASSSSQSLSAYEQYF
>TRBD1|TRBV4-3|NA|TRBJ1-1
TGCGCCAGCAGCCAGATATGGGGCTGGACAGGTCAAGGAGGGAACACTGAAGCTTTCTTT
CASSQIWGWTGQGGNTEAFF
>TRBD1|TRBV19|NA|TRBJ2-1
TGTGCCAGTAGTATGGGACAGAACAATGAGCAGTTCTTC
CASSMGQNNEQFF
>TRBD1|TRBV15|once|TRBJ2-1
TGTGCCACCAGGGACAGGGTTTCCAATGAGCAGTTCTTC
CATRDRVSNEQFF
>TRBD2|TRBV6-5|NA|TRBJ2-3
TGTGCCAGCAGTCTAGCGGGCAACACAGATACGCAGTATTTT
CASSLAGNTDTQYF
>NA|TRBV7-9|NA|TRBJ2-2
TGTGCCAGCAGCTTAAGTCCGGGGGTCGCCGGGGAGCTGTTTTTT
CASSLSPGVAGELFF
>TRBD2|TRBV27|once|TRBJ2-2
TGTGCCAGCAGTTTTGCGGCGGGGGAACACACCGGGGAGCTGTTTTTT
CASSFAAGEHTGELFF
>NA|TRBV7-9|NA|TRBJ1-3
TGTGCCAGCAGCTTAGCGGACTTGTGGAACACCATATATTTT
CASSLADLWNTIYF
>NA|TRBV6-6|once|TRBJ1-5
TGTGCCAGCAACCCCGATCGGGGTCAGCCCCAGCATTTT
CASNPDRGQPQHF
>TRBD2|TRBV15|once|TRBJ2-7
TGTGCCACCAGCAGCCGAGCGGGAACCCACGAGCAGTACTTC
CATSSRAGTHEQYF